The clone carrying this T cell receptor (beta chain) is labeled as medium-sized. What it binds is unknown. This sample was taken from a study of sequential checkpoint blockade in melanoma. Whole-study context: 75 to 95 pretreatment tumor DNA samples were TCRβ immunosequenced. Twenty-two patients had matched tumor biopsies before treatment and at week 13 after nivolumab or ipilimumab alone.

V was cut by 1 base and J by 2 bases, with 8 bases left in between. CDR3 size: 14 residues. From germline, CDR1 is MNHGY and CDR2 SAAAGT. Treatment denoted: randomized to nivolumab then ipilimumab (arm A) or the reverse (arm B). Patients had received no earlier DNA-damaging chemotherapy. Sequencing used immunoSEQ multiplex PCR; TCRdb keeps in-frame clones, though not all of them. Among 2,500 to 3,000 clones listed, just under 20% were seen once. Study results and limitations: Mutational load did not correlate with tumor T-cell fraction or clonality.

This receptor was identified in a human donor with melanoma. The chain combines TRBV6-8 with TRBJ2-5, with unresolved D. Source: tumor tissue (inferred from file names), taken from a patient given nivolumab and ipilimumab in sequence. In DNA form, the CDR3 reads TGTGCCAGCAGTTACTGGCCAGCGCAAGAGACCCAGTACTTC. It yields the protein CASSYWPAQETQYF.